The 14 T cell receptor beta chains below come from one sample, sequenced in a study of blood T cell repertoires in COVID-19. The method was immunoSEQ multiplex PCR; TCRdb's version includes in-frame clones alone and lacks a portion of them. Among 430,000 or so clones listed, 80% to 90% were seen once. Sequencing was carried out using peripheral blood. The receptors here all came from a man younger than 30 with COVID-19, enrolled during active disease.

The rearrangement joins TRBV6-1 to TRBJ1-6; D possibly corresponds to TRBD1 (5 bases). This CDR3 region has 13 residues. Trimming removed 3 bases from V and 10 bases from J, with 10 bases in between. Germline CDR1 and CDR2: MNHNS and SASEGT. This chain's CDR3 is CASSDREKSPLHF. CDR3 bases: TGTGCCAGCAGTGACAGGGAAAAATCACCCCTCCACTTT.

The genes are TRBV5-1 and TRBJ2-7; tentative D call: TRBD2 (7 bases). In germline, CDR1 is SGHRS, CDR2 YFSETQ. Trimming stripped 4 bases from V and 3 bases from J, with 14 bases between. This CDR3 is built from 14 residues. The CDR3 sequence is CASSLEGGFYEQYF. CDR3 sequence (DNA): TGCGCCAGCAGCCTGGAGGGGGGGTTCTACGAGCAGTACTTC.

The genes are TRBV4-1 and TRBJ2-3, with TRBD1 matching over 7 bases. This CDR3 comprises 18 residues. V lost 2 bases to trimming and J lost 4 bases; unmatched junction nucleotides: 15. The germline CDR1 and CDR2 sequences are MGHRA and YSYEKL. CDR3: CASSQPQGGGWGADTQYF. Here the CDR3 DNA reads TGCGCCAGCAGCCAACCTCAAGGGGGCGGATGGGGCGCAGATACGCAGTATTTT.

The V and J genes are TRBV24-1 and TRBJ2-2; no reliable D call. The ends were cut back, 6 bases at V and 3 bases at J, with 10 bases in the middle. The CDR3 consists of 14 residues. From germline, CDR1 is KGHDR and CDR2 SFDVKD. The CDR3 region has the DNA TGTGCCACCAGTAAAGACTCCTACACCGGGGAGCTGTTTTTT. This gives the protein CATSKDSYTGELFF.

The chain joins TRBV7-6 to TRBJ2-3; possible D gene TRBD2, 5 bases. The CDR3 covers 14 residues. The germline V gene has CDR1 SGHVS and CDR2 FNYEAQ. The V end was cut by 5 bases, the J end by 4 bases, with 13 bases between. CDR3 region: CASSPPLEADTQYF. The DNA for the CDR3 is TGTGCCAGCAGCCCCCCACTAGAGGCAGATACGCAGTATTTT. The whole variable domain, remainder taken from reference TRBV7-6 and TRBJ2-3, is GAGVSQSPRYKVTKRGQDVALRCDPISGHVSLYWYRQALGQGPEFLTYFNYEAQQDKSGLPNDRFSAERPEGSISTLTIQRTEQRDSAMYRCASSPPLEADTQYFGPGTRLTVL.

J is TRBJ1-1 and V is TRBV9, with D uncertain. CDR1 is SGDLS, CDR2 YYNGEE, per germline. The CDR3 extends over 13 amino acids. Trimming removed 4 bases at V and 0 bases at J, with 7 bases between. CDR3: CASSSTLNTEAFF. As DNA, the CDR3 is TGTGCCAGCAGCTCAACATTGAACACTGAAGCTTTCTTT.

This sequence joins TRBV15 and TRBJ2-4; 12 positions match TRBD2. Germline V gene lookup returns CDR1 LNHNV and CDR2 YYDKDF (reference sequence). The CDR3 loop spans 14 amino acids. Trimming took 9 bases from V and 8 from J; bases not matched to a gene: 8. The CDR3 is CATRTSGNTDIQYF. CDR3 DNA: TGTGCCACTCGGACTAGCGGGAATACGGACATTCAGTACTTC. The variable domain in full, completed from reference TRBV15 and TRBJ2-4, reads DAMVIQNPRYQVTQFGKPVTLSCSQTLNHNVMYWYQQKSSQAPKLLFHYYDKDFNNEADTPDNFQSRRPNTSFCFLDIRSPGLGDTAMYLCATRTSGNTDIQYFGAGTRLSVL.

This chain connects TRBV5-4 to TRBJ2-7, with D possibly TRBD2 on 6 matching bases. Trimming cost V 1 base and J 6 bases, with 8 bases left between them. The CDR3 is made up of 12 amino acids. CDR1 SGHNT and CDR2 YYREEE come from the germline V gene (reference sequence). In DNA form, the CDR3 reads TGTGCCAGCAGCTTGAAAGCGGGCGAGCAGTACTTC. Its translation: CASSLKAGEQYF.

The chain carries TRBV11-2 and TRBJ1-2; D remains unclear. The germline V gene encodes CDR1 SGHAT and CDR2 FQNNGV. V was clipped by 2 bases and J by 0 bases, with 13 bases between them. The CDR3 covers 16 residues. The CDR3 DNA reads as TGTGCCAGCAGCTTATGGACTGGAAGTACTAACTATGGCTACACCTTC. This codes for CASSLWTGSTNYGYTF.

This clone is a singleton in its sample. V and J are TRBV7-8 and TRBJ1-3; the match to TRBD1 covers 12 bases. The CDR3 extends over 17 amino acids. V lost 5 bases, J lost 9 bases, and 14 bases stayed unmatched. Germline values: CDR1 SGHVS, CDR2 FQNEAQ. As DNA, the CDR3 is TGTGCCAGCAGCCCAGCGGGACAGGGGGCTCCAAGGAGCACCATATATTTT. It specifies CASSPAGQGAPRSTIYF.

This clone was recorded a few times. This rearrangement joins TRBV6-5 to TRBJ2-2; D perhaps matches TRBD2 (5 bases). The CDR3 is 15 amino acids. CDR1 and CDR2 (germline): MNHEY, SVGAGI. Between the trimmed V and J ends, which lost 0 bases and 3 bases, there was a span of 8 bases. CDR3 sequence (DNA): TGTGCCAGCAGTTACTCGAGAGCGGACACCGGGGAGCTGTTTTTT. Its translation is CASSYSRADTGELFF.

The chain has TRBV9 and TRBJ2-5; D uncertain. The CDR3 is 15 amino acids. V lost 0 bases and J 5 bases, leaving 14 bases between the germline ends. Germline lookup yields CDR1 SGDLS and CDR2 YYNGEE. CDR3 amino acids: CASSVGTTPTETQYF. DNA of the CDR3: TGTGCCAGCAGCGTAGGCACCACTCCCACCGAGACCCAGTACTTC. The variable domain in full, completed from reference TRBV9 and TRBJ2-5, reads DSGVTQTPKHLITATGQRVTLRCSPRSGDLSVYWYQQSLDQGLQFLIQYYNGEERAKGNILERFSAQQFPDLHSELNLSSLELGDSALYFCASSVGTTPTETQYFGPGTRLLVL.

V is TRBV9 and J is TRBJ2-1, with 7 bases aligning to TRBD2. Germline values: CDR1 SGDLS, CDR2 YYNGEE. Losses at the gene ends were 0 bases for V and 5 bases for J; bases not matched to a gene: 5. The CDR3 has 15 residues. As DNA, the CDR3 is TGTGCCAGCAGCGTAGAGGCTAGCGGAAACAATGAGCAGTTCTTC. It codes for CASSVEASGNNEQFF.

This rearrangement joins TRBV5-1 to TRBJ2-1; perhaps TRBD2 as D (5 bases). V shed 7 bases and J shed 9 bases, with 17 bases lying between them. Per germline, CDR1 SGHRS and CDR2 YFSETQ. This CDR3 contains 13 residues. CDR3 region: CASALMGAVEQFF. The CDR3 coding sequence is TGCGCCAGCGCCCTTATGGGAGCGGTTGAGCAGTTCTTC.